In this sample, the clone carrying this T cell receptor beta chain turned up once. V gave up 2 bases and J gave up 2 bases; unmatched junction bases: 3. Germline lookup yields CDR1 SGHRS and CDR2 YFSETQ. The CDR3 consists of 15 residues. This sample is part of a study of blood T cell repertoires in COVID-19. The overall study: Sites in the United States, Italy and Spain provided acute and convalescent COVID-19 samples. Nucleic acid was either cDNA or gDNA, and it came from T cells, B-cell-depleted T cells, or PBMCs.

Authors' analysis steps: By means of reference gene primer amplification, nucleated cell counts were estimated. Assay: immunoSEQ multiplex PCR; the TCRdb copy retains only in-frame clones and omits some. Clonal size and the V and J genes are those of that table, whereas D and trimming came from the DNA. The sample carries 160,000 or so clones, under 90% recorded once. The chain combines TRBV5-1 with TRBJ2-7; 11 nucleotides agree with TRBD1. Sequenced sample: peripheral blood. This clonotype was sampled from a woman of 80 years or more with acute or convalescent COVID-19. In DNA form, the CDR3 reads TGCGCCAGCAGCTTACCGGGACAGGGGGCCTACGAGCAGTACTTC. Protein product: CASSLPGQGAYEQYF.